Listed below are T cell receptor beta chains from one sample, sequenced in a study of OX40 agonist ivuxolimab in advanced cancers. Produced via immunoSEQ multiplex PCR; TCRdb's table is partial and in-frame only. The sample consists of about 20,000 clones, roughly 80% of them appearing once. The sequencing here drew on CD4+ or CD8+ T cells sorted from blood, taken in a trial of the OX40 agonist ivuxolimab. The receptor set was obtained from an adult with an advanced solid tumor such as melanoma, head and neck, liver or kidney cancer. Both conserved end residues are part of each CDR3. The order of the fields is clone size, D gene, V gene, J gene, CDR3 protein, CDR3 DNA. D genes are given only for firm matches. Clone size is shown for a subset of rows, as once, few, many or a class of expanded clone.

abundance: NA
d_gene: TRBD1
v_gene: TRBV19
j_gene: TRBJ2-7
CDR3aa: CASSTTGSNEQYF
CDR3nt: TGTGCCAGTAGTACGACAGGGTCGAACGAGCAGTACTTC

abundance: NA
d_gene: TRBD2
v_gene: TRBV9
j_gene: TRBJ2-2
CDR3aa: CASSVSGRVNTGELFF
CDR3nt: TGTGCCAGCAGCGTAAGTGGGAGGGTGAACACCGGGGAGCTGTTTTTT

abundance: NA
d_gene: TRBD2
v_gene: TRBV9
j_gene: TRBJ2-3
CDR3aa: CASSTAGSFTDTQYF
CDR3nt: TGTGCCAGCAGCACAGCGGGGTCCTTCACAGATACGCAGTATTTT

abundance: NA
d_gene: NA
v_gene: TRBV9
j_gene: TRBJ1-1
CDR3aa: CASSVAGVNTEAFF
CDR3nt: TGTGCCAGCAGCGTAGCTGGGGTGAACACTGAAGCTTTCTTT

abundance: NA
d_gene: TRBD1
v_gene: TRBV6-5
j_gene: TRBJ1-1
CDR3aa: CASRRGQWNTEAFF
CDR3nt: TGTGCCAGCAGGAGGGGACAGTGGAACACTGAAGCTTTCTTT

abundance: NA
d_gene: NA
v_gene: TRBV2
j_gene: TRBJ2-3
CDR3aa: CASIRVLSDTQYF
CDR3nt: TGTGCCAGCATCAGGGTCCTTTCTGATACGCAGTATTTT

abundance: NA
d_gene: NA
v_gene: TRBV7-9
j_gene: TRBJ2-5
CDR3aa: CASTGTDLVSGETQYF
CDR3nt: TGTGCCAGCACGGGTACCGATTTGGTATCAGGGGAGACCCAGTACTTC

abundance: NA
d_gene: NA
v_gene: TRBV7-8
j_gene: TRBJ1-6
CDR3aa: CASSGGLVSSPLHF
CDR3nt: TGTGCCAGCAGTGGCGGTTTGGTTAGTTCACCCCTCCACTTT

abundance: NA
d_gene: NA
v_gene: TRBV7-6
j_gene: TRBJ2-1
CDR3aa: CASSYGGHNEQFF
CDR3nt: TGTGCCAGCAGTTATGGGGGGCACAATGAGCAGTTCTTC

abundance: NA
d_gene: NA
v_gene: TRBV4-3
j_gene: TRBJ1-6
CDR3aa: CASSQDISQYSPLHF
CDR3nt: TGCGCCAGCAGCCAAGATATTTCCCAGTATTCACCCCTCCACTTT

abundance: NA
d_gene: NA
v_gene: TRBV19
j_gene: TRBJ2-7
CDR3aa: CASSPQGTGEQYF
CDR3nt: TGTGCCAGTAGCCCTCAGGGTACGGGCGAGCAGTACTTC

abundance: NA
d_gene: NA
v_gene: TRBV2
j_gene: TRBJ2-1
CDR3aa: CASSESAVLSYNEQFF
CDR3nt: TGTGCCAGCAGTGAATCAGCGGTTCTTTCCTACAATGAGCAGTTCTTC

abundance: NA
d_gene: TRBD2
v_gene: TRBV27
j_gene: TRBJ2-2
CDR3aa: CASSLTSGSKTGELFF
CDR3nt: TGTGCCAGCAGTCTAACTAGCGGGAGCAAGACCGGGGAGCTGTTTTTT

abundance: NA
d_gene: NA
v_gene: TRBV4-3
j_gene: TRBJ2-7
CDR3aa: CASSQSTGPYEQYF
CDR3nt: TGCGCCAGCAGCCAATCAACGGGACCCTACGAGCAGTACTTC

abundance: NA
d_gene: NA
v_gene: TRBV19
j_gene: TRBJ2-7
CDR3aa: CASSIETETYEQYF
CDR3nt: TGTGCCAGTAGTATCGAGACAGAGACCTACGAGCAGTACTTC

abundance: NA
d_gene: NA
v_gene: TRBV27
j_gene: TRBJ2-1
CDR3aa: CASSFNQRNEQFF
CDR3nt: TGTGCCAGCAGTTTTAATCAGCGTAATGAGCAGTTCTTC

abundance: NA
d_gene: NA
v_gene: TRBV6-1
j_gene: TRBJ2-3
CDR3aa: CAVEGSSTDTQYF
CDR3nt: TGTGCCGTCGAAGGCTCTAGCACAGATACGCAGTATTTT

abundance: NA
d_gene: TRBD2
v_gene: TRBV7-8
j_gene: TRBJ2-1
CDR3aa: CASSLRQRELYEQFF
CDR3nt: TGTGCCAGCAGCCTAAGACAGCGGGAGCTTTATGAGCAGTTCTTC

abundance: once
d_gene: NA
v_gene: TRBV14
j_gene: TRBJ1-1
CDR3aa: CASSQETYTEAFF
CDR3nt: TGTGCCAGCAGCCAAGAAACGTACACTGAAGCTTTCTTT

abundance: NA
d_gene: NA
v_gene: TRBV5-6
j_gene: TRBJ1-5
CDR3aa: CASSFGPEPQHF
CDR3nt: TGTGCCAGCAGCTTTGGGCCAGAGCCCCAGCATTTT

abundance: NA
d_gene: NA
v_gene: TRBV4-1
j_gene: TRBJ1-5
CDR3aa: CASSQGRDQPQHF
CDR3nt: TGCGCCAGCAGCCAAGGCAGGGATCAGCCCCAGCATTTT

abundance: NA
d_gene: TRBD2
v_gene: TRBV18
j_gene: TRBJ2-1
CDR3aa: CASSPRTSGGWNEQFF
CDR3nt: TGTGCCAGCTCACCTCGGACTAGCGGGGGGTGGAATGAGCAGTTCTTC

abundance: medium-sized
d_gene: TRBD2
v_gene: TRBV27
j_gene: TRBJ2-1
CDR3aa: CASKGLGTNEQFF
CDR3nt: TGTGCCAGCAAGGGACTAGGGACCAATGAGCAGTTCTTC

abundance: NA
d_gene: TRBD1
v_gene: TRBV7-6
j_gene: TRBJ2-7
CDR3aa: CASSLAGQGAFGEQYF
CDR3nt: TGTGCCAGCAGCTTAGCGGGGCAGGGGGCTTTCGGCGAGCAGTACTTC

abundance: NA
d_gene: NA
v_gene: TRBV7-9
j_gene: TRBJ1-1
CDR3aa: CASSFPAGKTEAFF
CDR3nt: TGTGCCAGCAGCTTCCCGGCAGGGAAAACTGAAGCTTTCTTT

abundance: NA
d_gene: NA
v_gene: TRBV7-2
j_gene: TRBJ2-1
CDR3aa: CASSAKAERPLFSEQFF
CDR3nt: TGTGCCAGCAGCGCCAAAGCCGAAAGACCTCTCTTCAGTGAGCAGTTCTTC

abundance: NA
d_gene: NA
v_gene: TRBV5-4
j_gene: TRBJ2-7
CDR3aa: CASSLVGSRQYF
CDR3nt: TGTGCCAGCAGCTTGGTAGGTAGCAGGCAGTACTTC

abundance: NA
d_gene: TRBD1
v_gene: TRBV6-6
j_gene: TRBJ2-7
CDR3aa: CASTPPGRGNEQYF
CDR3nt: TGTGCCAGCACCCCCCCGGGCAGGGGGAACGAGCAGTACTTC

abundance: once
d_gene: TRBD1
v_gene: TRBV30
j_gene: TRBJ1-1
CDR3aa: CAWSVGPGTGVTEAFF
CDR3nt: TGTGCCTGGAGTGTAGGGCCGGGGACAGGGGTCACTGAAGCTTTCTTT

abundance: NA
d_gene: TRBD1
v_gene: TRBV4-1
j_gene: TRBJ1-1
CDR3aa: CASSQETRQGEAFF
CDR3nt: TGCGCCAGCAGCCAAGAAACACGACAGGGGGAAGCTTTCTTT

abundance: NA
d_gene: NA
v_gene: TRBV4-3
j_gene: TRBJ1-1
CDR3aa: CASSQEWGSMNTEAFF
CDR3nt: TGCGCCAGCAGCCAAGAGTGGGGTTCCATGAACACTGAAGCTTTCTTT

abundance: NA
d_gene: TRBD1
v_gene: TRBV7-6
j_gene: TRBJ2-6
CDR3aa: CASSPGQGNAGANVLTF
CDR3nt: TGTGCCAGCAGCCCAGGACAGGGTAACGCTGGGGCCAACGTCCTGACTTTC

abundance: medium-sized
d_gene: NA
v_gene: TRBV9
j_gene: TRBJ1-2
CDR3aa: CASSVGAGEVLYGYTF
CDR3nt: TGTGCCAGCAGCGTAGGAGCAGGCGAGGTACTCTATGGCTACACCTTC

abundance: NA
d_gene: NA
v_gene: TRBV25-1
j_gene: TRBJ1-1
CDR3aa: CASSEWDLTEAFF
CDR3nt: TGTGCCAGCAGTGAATGGGACCTTACTGAAGCTTTCTTT

abundance: NA
d_gene: TRBD2
v_gene: TRBV5-4
j_gene: TRBJ2-1
CDR3aa: CASSLFSGSSYNEQFF
CDR3nt: TGTGCCAGCAGCTTGTTTAGCGGGAGTTCCTACAATGAGCAGTTCTTC

abundance: NA
d_gene: NA
v_gene: TRBV5-8
j_gene: TRBJ1-6
CDR3aa: CASEGGGLRTYNSPLHF
CDR3nt: TGTGCCAGCGAAGGTGGGGGTTTAAGAACCTATAATTCACCCCTCCACTTT

abundance: NA
d_gene: TRBD1
v_gene: TRBV7-2
j_gene: TRBJ1-2
CDR3aa: CASSETGHGYTF
CDR3nt: TGTGCCAGCAGCGAGACAGGGCACGGCTACACCTTC

abundance: NA
d_gene: TRBD2
v_gene: TRBV5-1
j_gene: TRBJ2-1
CDR3aa: CASSPGGNEQFF
CDR3nt: TGCGCCAGCAGCCCGGGGGGCAATGAGCAGTTCTTC

abundance: NA
d_gene: NA
v_gene: TRBV28
j_gene: TRBJ2-5
CDR3aa: CASSFAETQYF
CDR3nt: TGTGCCAGCAGTTTTGCGGAGACCCAGTACTTC

abundance: NA
d_gene: TRBD1
v_gene: TRBV9
j_gene: TRBJ2-7
CDR3aa: CASSPGGSDEQYF
CDR3nt: TGTGCCAGCAGCCCAGGGGGAAGCGACGAGCAGTACTTC

abundance: NA
d_gene: NA
v_gene: TRBV5-1
j_gene: TRBJ1-1
CDR3aa: CASSLDNIPEAFF
CDR3nt: TGCGCCAGCAGCTTAGACAATATCCCTGAAGCTTTCTTT

abundance: NA
d_gene: NA
v_gene: TRBV27
j_gene: TRBJ2-7
CDR3aa: CASGYRGGTYEQYF
CDR3nt: TGTGCCAGCGGCTACAGGGGGGGGACCTACGAGCAGTACTTC

abundance: NA
d_gene: TRBD1
v_gene: TRBV11-3
j_gene: TRBJ2-7
CDR3aa: CASSSGTAEQYF
CDR3nt: TGTGCCAGCAGCTCGGGGACAGCCGAGCAGTACTTC

abundance: NA
d_gene: TRBD1
v_gene: TRBV6-1
j_gene: TRBJ1-3
CDR3aa: CASWQGAGNTIYF
CDR3nt: TGTGCCAGCTGGCAGGGGGCTGGAAACACCATATATTTT

abundance: NA
d_gene: TRBD2
v_gene: TRBV19
j_gene: TRBJ2-3
CDR3aa: CASSLPGLALSTDTQYF
CDR3nt: TGTGCCAGTAGTTTACCTGGACTAGCCCTTAGCACAGATACGCAGTATTTT

abundance: NA
d_gene: NA
v_gene: TRBV27
j_gene: TRBJ2-7
CDR3aa: CASNPGGAISYEQYF
CDR3nt: TGTGCCAGCAATCCCGGGGGAGCGATATCCTACGAGCAGTACTTC

abundance: NA
d_gene: NA
v_gene: TRBV29-1
j_gene: TRBJ2-3
CDR3aa: CSVTTTGLFQDTQYF
CDR3nt: TGCAGCGTGACGACTACGGGTCTTTTTCAAGATACGCAGTATTTT

abundance: once
d_gene: NA
v_gene: TRBV21-1
j_gene: TRBJ2-5
CDR3aa: CASSNDGGPGRRETQYF
CDR3nt: TGTGCCAGCAGCAATGATGGGGGGCCAGGAAGGAGAGAGACCCAGTACTTC

abundance: NA
d_gene: NA
v_gene: TRBV29-1
j_gene: TRBJ2-2
CDR3aa: CSVLVGSGTGELFF
CDR3nt: TGCAGCGTTCTGGTCGGGAGTGGCACCGGGGAGCTGTTTTTT

abundance: NA
d_gene: TRBD2
v_gene: TRBV7-8
j_gene: TRBJ2-2
CDR3aa: CASSIRLAGGHYTGELFF
CDR3nt: TGTGCCAGCAGTATCCGACTAGCGGGAGGGCATTACACCGGGGAGCTGTTTTTT

abundance: NA
d_gene: TRBD1
v_gene: TRBV29-1
j_gene: TRBJ2-7
CDR3aa: CSVEGGQGAYEQYF
CDR3nt: TGCAGCGTTGAAGGAGGACAGGGGGCTTACGAGCAGTACTTC

abundance: NA
d_gene: NA
v_gene: TRBV11-2
j_gene: TRBJ2-3
CDR3aa: CASSLLSGGTDTQYF
CDR3nt: TGTGCCAGCAGCTTATTGTCGGGAGGCACAGATACGCAGTATTTT

abundance: NA
d_gene: NA
v_gene: TRBV27
j_gene: TRBJ2-3
CDR3aa: CASTLAGAGSGGTDTQYF
CDR3nt: TGTGCCAGCACTTTGGCAGGTGCCGGGTCAGGGGGCACAGATACGCAGTATTTT

abundance: few
d_gene: TRBD1
v_gene: TRBV6-5
j_gene: TRBJ1-5
CDR3aa: CASSPGPRGRMHF
CDR3nt: TGTGCCAGCAGTCCGGGACCCAGGGGGCGCATGCATTTT

abundance: few
d_gene: NA
v_gene: TRBV7-9
j_gene: TRBJ2-7
CDR3aa: CASSPRGSYEQYF
CDR3nt: TGTGCCAGCAGCCCACGGGGGAGCTACGAGCAGTACTTC

abundance: NA
d_gene: NA
v_gene: TRBV9
j_gene: TRBJ2-2
CDR3aa: CASSTIGGPNTGELFF
CDR3nt: TGTGCCAGCAGTACCATCGGAGGGCCAAACACCGGGGAGCTGTTTTTT

abundance: NA
d_gene: TRBD2
v_gene: TRBV27
j_gene: TRBJ2-3
CDR3aa: CASSLSTGGPPDTQYF
CDR3nt: TGTGCCAGCAGTTTATCAACGGGAGGGCCCCCGGATACGCAGTATTTT

abundance: few
d_gene: NA
v_gene: TRBV7-6
j_gene: TRBJ2-1
CDR3aa: CASRAVHNEQFF
CDR3nt: TGTGCCAGCAGGGCTGTCCACAATGAGCAGTTCTTC

abundance: NA
d_gene: NA
v_gene: TRBV27
j_gene: TRBJ2-7
CDR3aa: CASSSADVDEQYF
CDR3nt: TGTGCCAGCAGTTCAGCCGACGTCGACGAGCAGTACTTC